These 24 T cell receptor beta chains share one sample of origin, sequenced in a study of CD4+ T cells in melanoma. Some clones are missing from TCRdb's copy, which holds only in-frame ones; the method was immunoSEQ multiplex PCR. The sample consists of 9,500 to 13,000 clones, around two thirds of them appearing once. Sequences were obtained from cells from a culture (not recorded whether cultured in vitro). These receptors were obtained from a human donor with melanoma.

Only a few counts were recorded for this clone. The chain uses TRBV5-1 and TRBJ2-4; the match to TRBD1 covers 7 bases. Looked up from germline, CDR1 is SGHRS and CDR2 is YFSETQ. This CDR3 is built from 13 residues. V trimming: 3 bases; J trimming: 9 bases; junction bases outside the gene matches: 6. CDR3 DNA: TGCGCCAGCAGCTGGAGACAGGGAACCATTCAGTACTTC. It codes for CASSWRQGTIQYF.

The chain combines TRBV5-1 with TRBJ2-3; TRBD2 agrees at 10 bases. The CDR3 covers 17 residues. J was trimmed by 0 bases and V by 4 bases; bases with no gene match: 8. CDR1 is SGHRS and CDR2 is YFSETQ in the germline V gene. The CDR3 bases are TGCGCCAGCAGCCCTGGCCTAGCGGGGGACAGCACAGATACGCAGTATTTT. Its protein product is CASSPGLAGDSTDTQYF.

This clone was seen only a few times. The V call is TRBV10-3, the J call TRBJ1-1, with no clear D. The ends were cut back, 3 bases at V and 10 bases at J, with 9 bases in the middle. CDR3 length equals 11 residues. CDR1 is ENHRY, CDR2 SYGVKD, per germline. The CDR3 protein is CAISEGAGAFF. CDR3 bases: TGTGCCATCAGTGAAGGAGCAGGAGCTTTCTTT.

V gene TRBV9 combines with J gene TRBJ1-4; D ambiguous. The ends were cut back, 3 bases at V and 0 bases at J, with 6 bases in the middle. Germline CDR1 SGDLS, CDR2 YYNGEE. CDR3 length equals 14 residues. CDR3 sequence (DNA): TGTGCCAGCAGCGGTCGAGCAACTAATGAAAAACTGTTTTTT. Amino acid sequence: CASSGRATNEKLFF.

This clone was counted only a few times. The chain recombines TRBV7-2 with TRBJ2-7, with 12 bases aligning to TRBD2. J lost 7 bases, V lost 2 bases, and 12 bases had no gene match. The V gene's germline CDR1 is SGHTA and CDR2 FQGNSA. There are 17 residues in the CDR3. The CDR3 loop reads CASSLTSGGRGPGEQYF. The CDR3 nucleotides are TGTGCCAGCAGCTTAACTAGCGGGGGGCGAGGGCCTGGTGAGCAGTACTTC.

This clone was found a few times. The chain carries TRBV7-2 and TRBJ1-1, with TRBD1 as a possible D gene (5 bases). Germline loops: CDR1 SGHTA, CDR2 FQGNSA. This CDR3 spans 16 amino acids. Trimming left V 1 base short and J 0 bases short, with 12 bases between. This chain's CDR3 is CASSLVGTAMNTEAFF. The CDR3 region has the DNA TGTGCCAGCAGCTTAGTGGGGACGGCCATGAACACTGAAGCTTTCTTT.

This clone was observed a handful of times. The V and J genes are TRBV7-9 and TRBJ2-1, with D hard to call. The CDR3 length is 14 residues. Trimming left V 1 base short and J 12 bases short, with 16 bases between. Looked up from germline, CDR1 is SEHNR and CDR2 is FQNEAQ (reference sequence). The CDR3 sequence is CASSLGDYAPRQFF. In DNA, the CDR3 is TGTGCCAGCAGCTTAGGGGATTACGCCCCCCGGCAGTTCTTC.

The V gene is TRBV11-1, the J gene TRBJ2-3; D not certain. The CDR3 is 13 amino acids. Germline CDR1 and CDR2: SGHAT and FQDESV (reference sequence). Trimming left V 5 bases short and J 6 bases short, with 12 bases between. CDR3 sequence reads: CASSLRLADTQYF. The CDR3 DNA is TGTGCCAGCAGCCTACGACTCGCCGATACGCAGTATTTT. Filled out from reference TRBV11-1 and TRBJ2-3, the complete variable domain reads EAEVAQSPRYKITEKSQAVAFWCDPISGHATLYWYRQILGQGPELLVQFQDESVVDDSQLPKDRFSAERLKGVDSTLKIQPAELGDSAMYLCASSLRLADTQYFGPGTRLTVL.

This clone has just one count. The chain joins TRBV11-1 to TRBJ1-2, with D possibly TRBD1 on 6 matching bases. The CDR3 is made up of 15 amino acids. Trimming took off 4 bases at V and 4 bases at J, with 16 bases between the two ends. CDR1 is SGHAT and CDR2 is FQDESV in the germline V gene (reference sequence). Here the CDR3 DNA reads TGTGCCAGCAGCTCTAAGGGGGGCCTTGGCTATGGCTACACCTTC. It specifies CASSSKGGLGYGYTF.

The CDR3 loop reads CAIKRGSSYNSPLHF. The CDR3 DNA sequence: TGTGCCATCAAGAGGGGTAGCTCCTATAATTCACCCCTCCACTTT. The chain uses TRBV10-3 and TRBJ1-6, with a possible D match to TRBD1 (5 bases). CDR3 length: 15 residues. Germline loops: CDR1 ENHRY, CDR2 SYGVKD. V shed 7 bases and J shed 0 bases, with 10 bases lying between them.

CDR3 residues: CASSPSLAGSYEQYF. CDR3 nucleotide sequence: TGTGCCAGCAGCCCATCTCTAGCGGGTTCCTACGAGCAGTACTTC. V usage is TRBV11-1 and J usage is TRBJ2-7, with 8 nucleotides matching TRBD2. Unmatched junction bases numbered 7, after V lost 5 bases and J lost 1 base. CDR1 is SGHAT and CDR2 is FQDESV in the germline V gene (reference sequence). The length of the CDR3 is 15 residues.

This clone showed up just a few times. This sequence joins TRBV11-2 and TRBJ1-2, with D possibly matching TRBD1 (5 bases). Germline lookup yields CDR1 SGHAT and CDR2 FQNNGV. The germline V and J ends were trimmed by 3 bases and 7 bases, with 15 bases remaining between them. The CDR3 runs 14 residues. CDR3 sequence reads: CASSFTREERGYTF. For the CDR3, the DNA is TGTGCCAGCAGCTTTACCAGGGAGGAGCGTGGCTACACCTTC.

This clone has just a few counts. The V gene is TRBV5-1, the J gene TRBJ1-6, with a possible D match to TRBD1 (6 bases). The CDR3 extends over 14 amino acids. The ends were cut back, 0 bases at V and 9 bases at J, with 10 bases in the middle. CDR1 is SGHRS and CDR2 is YFSETQ in the germline V gene. For the CDR3, the DNA is TGCGCCAGCAGCTTGGAATCCAGGGGTTCACCCCTCCACTTT. Its protein product is CASSLESRGSPLHF. Filled out from reference TRBV5-1 and TRBJ1-6, the complete variable domain reads KAGVTQTPRYLIKTRGQQVTLSCSPISGHRSVSWYQQTPGQGLQFLFEYFSETQRNKGNFPGRFSGRQFSNSRSEMNVSTLELGDSALYLCASSLESRGSPLHFGNGTRLTVT.

This clone has more than one count but fewer than ten. V usage is TRBV7-9 and J usage is TRBJ1-2, with D possibly TRBD1 on 6 matching bases. Germline values: CDR1 SEHNR, CDR2 FQNEAQ (reference sequence). The CDR3 is 18 amino acids. Trimming removed 0 bases at V and 4 bases at J, with 21 bases between. CDR3 protein: CASSLAGAGATPLYGYTF. For the CDR3, the DNA is TGTGCCAGCAGCTTAGCCGGGGCAGGGGCTACACCTCTCTATGGCTACACCTTC. The whole variable domain, filled in from reference TRBV7-9 and TRBJ1-2, reads DTGVSQNPRHKITKRGQNVTFRCDPISEHNRLYWYRQTLGQGPEFLTYFQNEAQLEKSRLLSDRFSAERPKGSFSTLEIQRTEQGDSAMYLCASSLAGAGATPLYGYTFGSGTRLTVV.

This clone is categorized as medium-sized (0.01 to 0.1%). The gene calls are TRBV6-5 and TRBJ2-7; D remains ambiguous. Trimming took 5 bases from V and 2 from J, leaving 13 bases between them. Germline assignment: CDR1 MNHEY and CDR2 SVGAGI. This CDR3 region has 14 residues. DNA of the CDR3: TGTGCCAGCAGTCAAAAGACGGTCCCCTACGAGCAGTACTTC. Translated, it gives CASSQKTVPYEQYF.

The V call is TRBV18, the J call TRBJ1-2; D may be TRBD1 (6 bases). With 6 bases removed from V and 1 base from J, the gap between germline ends came to 15 bases. Germline values: CDR1 KGHSH, CDR2 LQKENI. The CDR3 length is 15 residues. This chain's CDR3 is CASSTGTLVNYGYTF. For the CDR3, the DNA is TGTGCCAGCTCTACAGGGACCTTGGTTAACTATGGCTACACCTTC.

The chain recombines TRBV2 with TRBJ1-4; tentatively, D is TRBD1 (5 bases). The CDR3 is 12 residues long. Trimming took off 11 bases at V and 8 bases at J, with 15 bases between the two ends. CDR1 SNHLY and CDR2 FYNNEI come from the germline V gene. The CDR3, as DNA: TGTGCCGGAAGGGGATCTAGGGAAAAACTGTTTTTT. It yields the protein CAGRGSREKLFF.

This clone was picked up a small number of times. CDR3: CASGQETSSPLHF. The CDR3 DNA follows: TGTGCCAGCGGACAGGAGACAAGTTCACCCCTCCACTTT. The V and J genes are TRBV2 and TRBJ1-6; 7 bases are a match to TRBD1. Trimming removed 8 bases from V and 9 bases from J; junction bases left unmatched: 7. CDR3 length: 13 residues. CDR1 SNHLY and CDR2 FYNNEI come from the germline V gene.

The chain has TRBV6-1 and TRBJ1-5; no reliable D call. CDR1 is MNHNS, CDR2 SASEGT, per germline. CDR3 length: 19 residues. V gave up 4 bases and J gave up 0 bases, with 22 bases separating them. This CDR3 reads CASSAPSRGSWISNQPQHF. As DNA, the CDR3 is TGTGCCAGCAGTGCCCCGTCTCGCGGTAGCTGGATTAGCAATCAGCCCCAGCATTTT.

The gene calls are TRBV30 and TRBJ2-5; 15 bases agree with TRBD2. CDR1 and CDR2 from the germline V gene are GTSNPN and SVGIG (reference sequence). The ends lost 1 base at V and 5 bases at J; junction bases unmatched: 17. The CDR3 is made up of 20 amino acids. The CDR3 region is CAWSAPGTSGGPSRRETQYF. The CDR3 bases are TGTGCCTGGAGTGCCCCCGGGACTAGCGGGGGGCCCAGCCGTCGGGAGACCCAGTACTTC.

The rearrangement links TRBV5-1 to TRBJ2-3, with D tentatively TRBD1 or TRBD2 (5 bases each). CDR3 length: 14 amino acids. Germline V gene lookup returns CDR1 SGHRS and CDR2 YFSETQ. V was cut by 4 bases and J by 6 bases, with 15 bases left in between. Here the CDR3 reads CASSLLGTSDTQYF. The CDR3 DNA is TGCGCCAGCAGCCTACTCGGGACGTCGGATACGCAGTATTTT.

This clone has just a few counts. The DNA of the CDR3 is TGTGCTAGTGGACCTGGGGCGCACGAGCAGTACTTC. This encodes CASGPGAHEQYF. V and J are TRBV12-5 and TRBJ2-7, with D possibly TRBD1 on 5 matching bases. This CDR3 comprises 12 residues. V was shortened by 6 bases and J by 5 bases, with 11 bases between the two germline ends. CDR1 and CDR2 (germline): LGHNT, FRNRAP.

The chain has TRBV4-2 and TRBJ2-7; the D gene is possibly TRBD2 (6 bases). Looked up from germline, CDR1 is LGHNA and CDR2 is YNFKEQ. The CDR3 length is 14 residues. The V and J ends lost 5 bases and 3 bases respectively, with 14 bases between them. Here the CDR3 reads CASSVGGADYEQYF. The CDR3 DNA sequence: TGTGCCAGCAGCGTGGGCGGGGCCGACTACGAGCAGTACTTC.

This clone has a single count. V usage is TRBV25-1 and J usage is TRBJ1-1; 10 bases are a match to TRBD1. V lost 4 bases and J lost 1; bases outside the gene matches: 9. Germline CDR1 MGHDK, CDR2 SYGVNS. The CDR3 extends over 17 amino acids. The CDR3 bases are TGTGCCAGCAGTGCGGGACAGGGGTTAAGTGAGAACACTGAAGCTTTCTTT. This codes for CASSAGQGLSENTEAFF. Based on the CDR3 plus reference TRBV25-1 and TRBJ1-1, the full variable domain is EADIYQTPRYLVIGTGKKITLECSQTMGHDKMYWYQQDPGMELHLIHYSYGVNSTEKGDLSSESTVSRIRTEHFPLTLESARPSHTSQYLCASSAGQGLSENTEAFFGQGTRLTVV.